This TCR beta chain was observed in a study of cytomegalovirus exposure and HLA in healthy donors. The V gene lost 5 bases and the J gene lost 3 bases, with 14 bases spanning the gap. The CDR3 totals 15 residues. Germline lookup yields CDR1 SGHAT and CDR2 FQNNGV. These donors, healthy bone marrow donors, were studied. Both 60 Vbeta primers and 13 Jbeta primers went into the PCR. Repertoires were generated with immunoSEQ multiplex PCR, while TCRdb's copy carries only in-frame clones and drops some. The data hold approximately 170,000 clones, with more than 65% observed a single time. The chain uses TRBV11-2 and TRBJ1-3; D ambiguous. The sequenced sample consisted of PBMCs. This sequence was found in a woman in her twenties or thirties in good health and CMV-seropositive. The CDR3 reads CASSPAGGNGNTIYF. DNA of the CDR3: TGTGCCAGCAGCCCCGCGGGAGGGAATGGAAACACCATATATTTT.